This T cell receptor (beta chain) came from a study of cytomegalovirus exposure and HLA in healthy donors. Whole-study results and caveats: Judged likely to be a sequencing artifact was a cluster of highly shared sequence variants. Indistinguishability led to the exclusion of some V segments, TRBV6-2 and TRBV6-3 included.

Healthy bone marrow donors supplied every sample. A multiplex PCR was run with 60 Vbeta primers and 13 Jbeta primers. The repertoire was sequenced with immunoSEQ multiplex PCR; TCRdb's copy has only in-frame clones and lacks some. The repertoire holds some 110,000 clones, with approximately 76% as singletons. Worth noting for this clone: Its target is unknown.

Trimming pared 6 bases from V and 9 bases from J, leaving 12 bases between. The CDR3 spans 11 residues. In germline, CDR1 is MNHEY, CDR2 SVGAGI. V and J are TRBV6-5 and TRBJ2-7; D not certain. The TCR comes from a woman younger than 35 in good health and CMV-seropositive. Sample: PBMCs. Here the CDR3 DNA reads TGTGCCAGCAGGCACCCTACCGGGCAGTACTTC. This gives the protein CASRHPTGQYF.